This T cell receptor (beta chain) was captured by sequencing in a study of OX40 agonist ivuxolimab in advanced cancers. Across the whole study: Ivuxolimab is an agonistic anti-OX40 (CD134) antibody, and patients were treated with it.

The CDR3 has 16 amino acids. V gave up 4 bases and J gave up 7 bases, with 24 bases separating them. CDR1 SGHRS and CDR2 YFSETQ come from the germline V gene. This table comes from immunoSEQ multiplex PCR, and its TCRdb copy is limited to in-frame clones, with some not included. The sample lists tens of thousands of clones, 80% to 90% occurring once. The clonotype originates from an adult with an advanced solid tumor such as melanoma, head and neck, liver or kidney cancer. J is TRBJ2-7 and V is TRBV5-1, with a tentative D call TRBD2 (6 bases). Specimen: CD4+ or CD8+ T cells sorted from blood, collected in a trial of the OX40 agonist ivuxolimab. The DNA for the CDR3 is TGCGCCAGCAGCCCGGGGGTCGGGGCAGGATATCGAGAGCAGTACTTC. It translates to CASSPGVGAGYREQYF. Full variable domain (missing parts from reference TRBV5-1 and TRBJ2-7): KAGVTQTPRYLIKTRGQQVTLSCSPISGHRSVSWYQQTPGQGLQFLFEYFSETQRNKGNFPGRFSGRQFSNSRSEMNVSTLELGDSALYLCASSPGVGAGYREQYFGPGTRLTVT.